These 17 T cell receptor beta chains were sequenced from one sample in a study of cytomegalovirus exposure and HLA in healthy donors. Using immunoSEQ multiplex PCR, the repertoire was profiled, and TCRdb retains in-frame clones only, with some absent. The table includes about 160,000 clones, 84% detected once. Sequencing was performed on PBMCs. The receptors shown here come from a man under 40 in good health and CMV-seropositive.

The CDR3 loop reads CASSSDYSKNIQYF. The DNA for the CDR3 is TGTGCCAGCAGCTCGGACTACTCCAAAAACATTCAGTACTTC. The chain uses TRBV7-9 and TRBJ2-4; tentative D call: TRBD2 (6 bases). Germline CDR1 reads SEHNR; CDR2 reads FQNEAQ (reference sequence). CDR3 length: 14 residues. V was pared by 4 bases and J by 2 bases, with 9 bases between. Supplemented by reference TRBV7-9 and TRBJ2-4, the full variable domain reads DTGVSQNPRHKITKRGQNVTFRCDPISEHNRLYWYRQTLGQGPEFLTYFQNEAQLEKSRLLSDRFSAERPKGSFSTLEIQRTEQGDSAMYLCASSSDYSKNIQYFGAGTRLSVL.

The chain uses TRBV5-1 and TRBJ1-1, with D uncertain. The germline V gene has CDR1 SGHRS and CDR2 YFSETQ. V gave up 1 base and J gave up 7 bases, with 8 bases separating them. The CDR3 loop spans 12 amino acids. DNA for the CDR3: TGCGCCAGCAGCTTGCAGTCGGGTGAAGCTTTCTTT. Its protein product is CASSLQSGEAFF. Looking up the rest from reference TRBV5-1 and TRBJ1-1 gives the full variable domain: KAGVTQTPRYLIKTRGQQVTLSCSPISGHRSVSWYQQTPGQGLQFLFEYFSETQRNKGNFPGRFSGRQFSNSRSEMNVSTLELGDSALYLCASSLQSGEAFFGQGTRLTVV.

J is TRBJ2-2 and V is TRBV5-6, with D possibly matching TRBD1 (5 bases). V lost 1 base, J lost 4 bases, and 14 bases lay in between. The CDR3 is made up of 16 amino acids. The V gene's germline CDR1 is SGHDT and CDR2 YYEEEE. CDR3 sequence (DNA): TGTGCCAGCAGCTTGAGTTGGCAGGGCGGCACCGGGGAGCTGTTTTTT. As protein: CASSLSWQGGTGELFF. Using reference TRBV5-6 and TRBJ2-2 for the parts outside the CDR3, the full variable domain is DAGVTQSPTHLIKTRGQQVTLRCSPKSGHDTVSWYQQALGQGPQFIFQYYEEEERQRGNFPDRFSGHQFPNYSSELNVNALLLGDSALYLCASSLSWQGGTGELFFGEGSRLTVL.

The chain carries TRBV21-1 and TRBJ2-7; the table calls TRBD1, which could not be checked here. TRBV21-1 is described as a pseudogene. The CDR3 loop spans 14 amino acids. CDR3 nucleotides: TGTGCCAGCAGCTCGGGACAGGGGAAATACGAGCAGTACTTC. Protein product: CASSSGQGKYEQYF.

CDR3 sequence: CASSEPRRGNQPQHF. DNA for the CDR3: TGTGCCAGCAGTGAACCCCGCAGGGGCAATCAGCCCCAGCATTTT. The chain carries TRBV2 and TRBJ1-5; the D gene is possibly TRBD1 (5 bases). This CDR3 is built from 15 residues. V lost 2 bases to trimming and J lost 2 bases, with 10 bases between them. The germline V gene has CDR1 SNHLY and CDR2 FYNNEI.

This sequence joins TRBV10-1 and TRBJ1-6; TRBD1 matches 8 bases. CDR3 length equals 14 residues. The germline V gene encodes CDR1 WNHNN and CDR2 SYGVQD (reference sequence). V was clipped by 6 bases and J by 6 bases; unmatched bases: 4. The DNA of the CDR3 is TGCGCCAGCAGCAGGGGGCCGGGTAATTCACCCCTCCACTTT. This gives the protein CASSRGPGNSPLHF.

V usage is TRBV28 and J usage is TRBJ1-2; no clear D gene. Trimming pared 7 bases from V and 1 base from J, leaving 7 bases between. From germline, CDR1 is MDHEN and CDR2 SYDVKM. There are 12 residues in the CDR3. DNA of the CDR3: TGTGCCAGCAATCAGGTTAACTATGGCTACACCTTC. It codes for CASNQVNYGYTF.

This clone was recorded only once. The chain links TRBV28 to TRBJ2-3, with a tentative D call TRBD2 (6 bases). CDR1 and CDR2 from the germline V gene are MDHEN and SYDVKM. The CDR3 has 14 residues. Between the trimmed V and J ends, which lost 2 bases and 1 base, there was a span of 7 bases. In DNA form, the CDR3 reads TGTGCCAGCAGTTTAGCGGGGCGCACAGATACGCAGTATTTT. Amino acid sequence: CASSLAGRTDTQYF.

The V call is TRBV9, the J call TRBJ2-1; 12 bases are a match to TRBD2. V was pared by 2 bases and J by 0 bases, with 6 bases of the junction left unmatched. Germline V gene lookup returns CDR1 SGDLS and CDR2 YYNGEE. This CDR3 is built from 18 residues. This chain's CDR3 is CASSVPTSGGLSYNEQFF. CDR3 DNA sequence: TGTGCCAGCAGCGTCCCGACTAGCGGGGGTCTCTCCTACAATGAGCAGTTCTTC.

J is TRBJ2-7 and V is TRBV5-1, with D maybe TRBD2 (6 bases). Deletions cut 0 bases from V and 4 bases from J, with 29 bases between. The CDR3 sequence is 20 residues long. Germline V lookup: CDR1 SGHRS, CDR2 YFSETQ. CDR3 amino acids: CASSLALMRRDRRLNYEQYF. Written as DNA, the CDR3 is TGCGCCAGCAGCTTGGCCTTAATGAGGAGGGATCGCCGGTTGAATTACGAGCAGTACTTC. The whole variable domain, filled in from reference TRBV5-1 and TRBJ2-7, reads KAGVTQTPRYLIKTRGQQVTLSCSPISGHRSVSWYQQTPGQGLQFLFEYFSETQRNKGNFPGRFSGRQFSNSRSEMNVSTLELGDSALYLCASSLALMRRDRRLNYEQYFGPGTRLTVT.

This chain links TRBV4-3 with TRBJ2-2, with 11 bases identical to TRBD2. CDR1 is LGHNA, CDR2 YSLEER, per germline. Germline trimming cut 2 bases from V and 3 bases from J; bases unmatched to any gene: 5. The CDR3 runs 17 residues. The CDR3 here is CASSQSLAGGHTGELFF. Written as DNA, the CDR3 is TGCGCCAGCAGCCAAAGCCTAGCGGGGGGACACACCGGGGAGCTGTTTTTT.

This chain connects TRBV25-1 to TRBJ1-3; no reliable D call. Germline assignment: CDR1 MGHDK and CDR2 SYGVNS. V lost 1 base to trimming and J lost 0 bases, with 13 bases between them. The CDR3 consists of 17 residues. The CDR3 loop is CASSESQKFSSGNTIYF. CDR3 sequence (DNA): TGTGCCAGCAGTGAATCACAGAAATTCAGCTCTGGAAACACCATATATTTT.

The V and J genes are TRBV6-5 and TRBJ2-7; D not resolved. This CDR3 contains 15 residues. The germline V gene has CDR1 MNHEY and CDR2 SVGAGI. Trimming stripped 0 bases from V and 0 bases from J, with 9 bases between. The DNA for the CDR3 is TGTGCCAGCAGTTACTCATACACCTCCTCCTACGAGCAGTACTTC. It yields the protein CASSYSYTSSYEQYF.

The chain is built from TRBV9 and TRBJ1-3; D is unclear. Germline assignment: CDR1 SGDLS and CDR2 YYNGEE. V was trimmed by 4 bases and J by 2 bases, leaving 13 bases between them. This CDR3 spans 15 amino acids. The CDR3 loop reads CASSPTHPTGNTIYF. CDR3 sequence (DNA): TGTGCCAGCAGCCCAACTCACCCCACTGGAAACACCATATATTTT.

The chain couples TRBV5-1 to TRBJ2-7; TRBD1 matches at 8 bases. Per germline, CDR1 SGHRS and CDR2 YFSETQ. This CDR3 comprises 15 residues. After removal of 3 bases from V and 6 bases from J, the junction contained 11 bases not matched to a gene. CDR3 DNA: TGCGCCAGCAGCTCGGACAGGGTCGACTATAGCGAGCAGTACTTC. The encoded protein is CASSSDRVDYSEQYF.

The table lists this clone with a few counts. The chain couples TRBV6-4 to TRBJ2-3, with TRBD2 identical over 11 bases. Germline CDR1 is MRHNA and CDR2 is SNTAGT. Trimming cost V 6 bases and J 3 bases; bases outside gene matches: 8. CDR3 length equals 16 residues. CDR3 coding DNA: TGTGCCAGCAGCGAACTAGCGGGAGATGGGACAGATACGCAGTATTTT. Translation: CASSELAGDGTDTQYF.

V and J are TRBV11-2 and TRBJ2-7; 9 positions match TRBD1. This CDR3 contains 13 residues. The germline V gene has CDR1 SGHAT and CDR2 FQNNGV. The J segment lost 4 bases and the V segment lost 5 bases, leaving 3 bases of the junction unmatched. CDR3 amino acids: CASSLDRGYEQYF. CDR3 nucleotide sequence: TGTGCCAGCAGCCTGGACAGGGGATACGAGCAGTACTTC.